This T cell receptor (beta chain) is drawn from a study of cytomegalovirus exposure and HLA in healthy donors. General study points: The authors judged a highly shared variant cluster likely a sequencing artifact.

As to this clone: Its antigen is unidentified.

Vbeta (60) and Jbeta (13) primers were used in the PCR. Using immunoSEQ multiplex PCR, the repertoire was profiled, and TCRdb retains in-frame clones only, with some absent. Counted here are about 120,000 clones, around four fifths occurring once; the ten biggest clones make up over 15%. The clonotype originates from a man younger than 35 in good health and CMV-seropositive. Sample: PBMCs.

CDR3 DNA: TGCGCCAGCAGCCAGCCAGGGGGGAAGACCTACGAGCAGTACTTC. It codes for CASSQPGGKTYEQYF. The V call is TRBV4-1, the J call TRBJ2-7; a possible D gene is TRBD1 (7 bases). The CDR3 totals 15 residues. V gave up 3 bases and J gave up 2 bases, with 14 bases separating them. CDR1 MGHRA and CDR2 YSYEKL come from the germline V gene.